These T cell receptor beta chains were read from a single sample in a study of T cells after yellow fever vaccination. TCRdb reprocessed the 5' RACE reads with MiXCR, giving one entry per CDR3 protein. The table lists some 340,000 distinct CDR3 sequences, about 4% of them singletons. The sequencing used PBMCs, collected 5 days after the yellow fever booster vaccination. These receptors were obtained from a man between 18 and 29 years old who received the YFV17D yellow fever vaccine. CDR3s include the opening cysteine and the closing phenylalanine or tryptophan. Each record gives: V gene, J gene, CDR3 protein.

v_call: TRBV5-1; j_call: TRBJ2-4; cdr3_aa: CASRPAPVGAKNIQYF
v_call: TRBV28; j_call: TRBJ1-5; cdr3_aa: CASSPDGRGYHQPQHF
v_call: TRBV7-2; j_call: TRBJ2-7; cdr3_aa: CASSLAIGDEQYF
v_call: TRBV12-3/TRBV12-4; j_call: TRBJ2-3; cdr3_aa: CASSRPFQETDTQYF
v_call: TRBV20-1; j_call: TRBJ1-2; cdr3_aa: CSAGNRGGYGYTF
v_call: TRBV5-1; j_call: TRBJ2-1; cdr3_aa: CASSLVVGGDEQFF
v_call: TRBV20-1; j_call: TRBJ2-1; cdr3_aa: CSAWDRKGEGSYNEQFF
v_call: TRBV11-2; j_call: TRBJ1-1; cdr3_aa: CASSLEWGQGTEAFF
v_call: TRBV20-1; j_call: TRBJ1-3; cdr3_aa: CSAAGPGNTIYF
v_call: TRBV20-1; j_call: TRBJ2-1; cdr3_aa: CSARGARGGPGNEQFF
v_call: TRBV7-9; j_call: TRBJ2-3; cdr3_aa: CASSLETTDTQYF
v_call: TRBV6-5; j_call: TRBJ2-3; cdr3_aa: CASSYAGKPDTQYF
v_call: TRBV7-2; j_call: TRBJ2-3; cdr3_aa: CASSLDRRRTDTQYF
v_call: TRBV28; j_call: TRBJ1-2; cdr3_aa: CASRLTAGPNYGYTF
v_call: TRBV6-5; j_call: TRBJ2-7; cdr3_aa: CASSSLGIGQYF
v_call: TRBV5-1; j_call: TRBJ2-5; cdr3_aa: CASSLALTLAEPFQETQYF
v_call: TRBV20-1; j_call: TRBJ1-1; cdr3_aa: CSATRQEGNTEAFF
v_call: TRBV27; j_call: TRBJ2-7; cdr3_aa: CASGPSGTYEQYF
v_call: TRBV7-2; j_call: TRBJ2-1; cdr3_aa: CANGPGLPLFF
v_call: TRBV5-1; j_call: TRBJ1-2; cdr3_aa: CASSPDGRYGYTF